The present TCR beta chain was sequenced within a study of blood T cell repertoires in COVID-19. Study in general: The study drew acute and convalescent COVID-19 samples from the United States, Italy and Spain.

CDR3 length: 16 amino acids. Germline V gene sequence: CDR1 SGDLS, CDR2 YYNGEE. V lost 3 bases, J lost 4 bases, and 7 bases stayed unmatched. Here immunoSEQ multiplex PCR was the method, and the copy in TCRdb shows in-frame clones only, minus some. The repertoire includes 80,000 to 90,000 clones, roughly 78% of them detected once, and more than 1% sits in the top ten. Sequenced input: peripheral blood. The receptor was isolated from an elderly woman with acute or convalescent COVID-19. The chain has TRBV9 and TRBJ1-1, with 12 bases identical to TRBD1. CDR3 nucleotide sequence: TGTGCCAGCAGCGAGGGACAGGGGGCGCTGGTCACTGAAGCTTTCTTT. This codes for CASSEGQGALVTEAFF.